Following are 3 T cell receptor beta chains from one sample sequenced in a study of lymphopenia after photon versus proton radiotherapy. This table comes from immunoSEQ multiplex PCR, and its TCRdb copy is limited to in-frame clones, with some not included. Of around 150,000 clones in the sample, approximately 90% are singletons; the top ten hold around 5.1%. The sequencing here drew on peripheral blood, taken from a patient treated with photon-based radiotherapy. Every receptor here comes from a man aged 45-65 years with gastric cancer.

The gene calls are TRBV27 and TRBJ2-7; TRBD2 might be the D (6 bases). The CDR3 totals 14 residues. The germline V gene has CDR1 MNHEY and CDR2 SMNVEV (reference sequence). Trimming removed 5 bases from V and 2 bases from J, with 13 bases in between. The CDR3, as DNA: TGTGCCAGCAGTCGTCCGGGACTTCCCTACGAGCAGTACTTC. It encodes CASSRPGLPYEQYF.

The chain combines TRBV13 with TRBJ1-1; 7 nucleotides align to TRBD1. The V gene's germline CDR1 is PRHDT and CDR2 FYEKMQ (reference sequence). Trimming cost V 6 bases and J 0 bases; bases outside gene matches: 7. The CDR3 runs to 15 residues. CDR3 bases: TGTGCCAGCAGTCTCAGGGGGAGGTTGAACACTGAAGCTTTCTTT. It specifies CASSLRGRLNTEAFF.

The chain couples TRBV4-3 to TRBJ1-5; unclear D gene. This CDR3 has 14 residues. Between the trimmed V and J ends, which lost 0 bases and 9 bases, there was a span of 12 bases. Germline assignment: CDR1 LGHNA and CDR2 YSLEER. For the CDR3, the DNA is TGCGCCAGCAGCCAAGAAGGTCGGGGTCGGCCCCAGCATTTT. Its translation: CASSQEGRGRPQHF.